Listed below are T cell receptor beta chains from one sample, sequenced in a study of regulatory T cells in long-lasting Graves disease. TCRdb re-derived calls from the multiplex PCR reads in MiXCR, one entry per CDR3 protein. The data show 400,000 to 500,000 distinct CDR3 sequences, less than 25% seen once. The material was peripheral blood mononuclear cells (PBMCs), obtained when the disease was refractory, from a patient treated with antithyroid drugs. These receptors were taken from a female donor with Graves disease. Each CDR3 is given with its conserved first and last residue. D genes are given only for firm matches. Rows may omit the clone size; those that give it use once, few, many or a size class.

v_call	clone_size	d_call	j_call	cdr3_nt	cdr3_aa
TRBV2	many	.	TRBJ1-2	TGTGCCAGCAGTGAGAGGACAAGTCGATTTACCTTC	CASSERTSRFTF
TRBV6-9	.	TRBD1	TRBJ2-2	TGTGCCAGCAGTTACGAGGGGGCGGCCACCGGGGAGCTGTTTTTT	CASSYEGAATGELFF
TRBV20-1	few	TRBD2	TRBJ2-1	TGCAGTGCTTCTGGACTAGCGGGAGGGGGTGAGCAGTTCTTC	CSASGLAGGGEQFF
TRBV3-1	many	.	TRBJ1-6	TGTGCCAGCAGCCAAGGAAGGACAAATTCACCCCTCCACTTT	CASSQGRTNSPLHF
TRBV4-1	few	.	TRBJ2-5	TGCGCCAGCAGCCAAGATGCGGGACCCGAGACCCAGTACTTC	CASSQDAGPETQYF
TRBV6-9	.	.	TRBJ1-6	TGTGCCAGCAGTTACGGGGGTATCGGTTCACCCCTCCACTTT	CASSYGGIGSPLHF
TRBV9	few	.	TRBJ2-5	TGTGCCAGCAGCGGACGTCGCAGGCCTCGGGGCCAAGAGACCCAGTACTTC	CASSGRRRPRGQETQYF
TRBV13	few	.	TRBJ2-2	TGTGCCAGCAGCTCAGGGGCGGGAACCGGGGAGCTGTTTTTT	CASSSGAGTGELFF
TRBV20-1	few	.	TRBJ2-7	TGCAGTGCTACCACGAAGGGGGAGCAGTACTTC	CSATTKGEQYF
TRBV11-2	many	.	TRBJ1-1	TGTGCCAGCACACCCTACAGGGATACTGAAGCTTTCTTT	CASTPYRDTEAFF
TRBV2	many	.	TRBJ1-1	TGTGCCAGCAGGGCCGAAGGGAGCAGGATAGCAAGGAACACTGAAGCTTTCTTT	CASRAEGSRIARNTEAFF
TRBV7-9	.	TRBD2	TRBJ2-2	TGTGCCAGCAGTTCACGGACTAGCGGGATAAACACCGGGGAGCTGTTTTTT	CASSSRTSGINTGELFF
TRBV2	.	TRBD2	TRBJ2-5	TGTGCCAGCAGGGGGACTAGCGGGAGGATGTACCAAGAGACCCAGTACTTC	CASRGTSGRMYQETQYF
TRBV20-1	.	.	TRBJ2-7	TGCAGTGCTAGAGATAGGGGGGGCGAGCAGTACTTC	CSARDRGGEQYF
TRBV7-2	.	.	TRBJ2-7	TGTGCCAGCAGCCCCCGGGTTTCCCTCTACGAGCAGTACTTC	CASSPRVSLYEQYF
TRBV11-2	many	.	TRBJ1-2	TGTGCCAGCAGCCTGGGACAAGACGGCTACACCTTC	CASSLGQDGYTF
TRBV18	few	TRBD2	TRBJ2-7	TGTGCCAGCTCGCCACGGAAACTACTAGCGGGAATCGAGCAGTACTTC	CASSPRKLLAGIEQYF
TRBV7-6	many	TRBD1	TRBJ1-6	TGTGCCAGCAGCTTAGGGTCAGGGGGCTCACCCCTCCACTTT	CASSLGSGGSPLHF
TRBV15	many	TRBD2	TRBJ2-7	TGTGCCACCAGCAGAGATGGGAGTCTAGCGGGCGCCTACGAGCAGTACTTC	CATSRDGSLAGAYEQYF
TRBV6-1	.	TRBD2	TRBJ2-2	TGTGCCAGCACAAAGGGACTAGAGGCCACCGGGGAGCTGTTTTTT	CASTKGLEATGELFF
TRBV29-1	many	TRBD2	TRBJ2-2	TGCAGCGTTGAAGTTGCGGGAGTCGGCGGGGAGCTGTTTTTT	CSVEVAGVGGELFF
TRBV7-8	.	.	TRBJ2-7	TGTGCCAGCAGCTTAGCCAGGGGGGACGAGCAGTACTTC	CASSLARGDEQYF
TRBV6-2/TRBV6-3	.	.	TRBJ1-1	TGTGCCAGCAGTTACTCTACGGGGACGGGCACTGAAGCTTTCTTT	CASSYSTGTGTEAFF
TRBV12-3/TRBV12-4	many	.	TRBJ1-1	TGTGCCAGCAGACCGAACACAATGAACACTGAAGCTTTCTTT	CASRPNTMNTEAFF
TRBV20-1	.	.	TRBJ2-5	TGCAGTGCTAGATGGAGGGGGTGGGAGACCCAGTACTTC	CSARWRGWETQYF
TRBV27	many	.	TRBJ1-6	TGTGCCAGCAAGTCCGGGACATACGATTCACCCCTCCACTTT	CASKSGTYDSPLHF
TRBV10-3	few	.	TRBJ1-5	TGTGCCATCAGTGAGTCCAGAGTATTGGGCAATCAGCCCCAGCATTTT	CAISESRVLGNQPQHF
TRBV30	.	.	TRBJ1-5	TGTGCCTGGAGTGTATTTGGAGTGGGAGTACCCCAGCATTTT	CAWSVFGVGVPQHF
TRBV7-6	many	TRBD1	TRBJ2-5	TGTGCCAGCAGCCAGACGACAGGGCCCGAGACCCAGTACTTC	CASSQTTGPETQYF
TRBV7-2	few	.	TRBJ2-3	TGTGCCAGCAGCTTAGCTGAGAGAGATACGCAGTATTTT	CASSLAERDTQYF
TRBV6-5	many	.	TRBJ2-2	TGTGCCAGCAGTTACCTTCCAGGGCCGAACACCGGGGAGCTGTTTTTT	CASSYLPGPNTGELFF
TRBV20-1	many	.	TRBJ1-2	TGCAGTGCTAGCAGTCCGTTTATAAGGGGGGAGTCGAACTATGGCTACACCTTC	CSASSPFIRGESNYGYTF
TRBV10-3	many	.	TRBJ1-1	TGTGCCATCAGTGATCCCCCCGGGGGGCGAAACACTGAAGCTTTCTTT	CAISDPPGGRNTEAFF
TRBV2	.	.	TRBJ2-3	TGTGCCAGCAGAGCGGAAACTAGCACAGATACGCAGTATTTT	CASRAETSTDTQYF
TRBV19	few	.	TRBJ1-1	TGTGCCAGTAGTATGGGCAGGCCGAACACTGAAGCTTTCTTT	CASSMGRPNTEAFF
TRBV6-9	many	TRBD1	TRBJ2-5	TGTGCCAGCAGTTCAACCGGACAGGGAGTAAGGGAGACCCAGTACTTC	CASSSTGQGVRETQYF
TRBV27	few	.	TRBJ1-1	TGTGCCAGCAGTTTATCGGGCGGATTTGAAGCTTTCTTT	CASSLSGGFEAFF
TRBV7-9	.	TRBD2	TRBJ2-2	TGTGCCAGCAGCTTCCTTGATAGCGGGGCAACCGGGGAGCTGTTTTTT	CASSFLDSGATGELFF
TRBV11-2	many	TRBD1	TRBJ2-7	TGTGCCAGCAGCCCCTGGACAGGGCCGAACGAGCAGTACTTC	CASSPWTGPNEQYF
TRBV20-1	.	.	TRBJ2-7	TGCAGTGCTAGACCTACACCTCCCCTAGCAGATTACGAGCAGTACTTC	CSARPTPPLADYEQYF
TRBV11-2	many	.	TRBJ2-4	TGTGCCAGCAGCTTATTTGGTATTAGTAACATTCAGTACTTC	CASSLFGISNIQYF
TRBV28	many	.	TRBJ2-7	TGTGCCAGCAGTTTCGTGAGATCCCCCTACGAGCAGTACTTC	CASSFVRSPYEQYF
TRBV15	many	.	TRBJ2-5	TGTGCCACCAGCAGAGGTGGGGGTGGCGAGACCCAGTACTTC	CATSRGGGGETQYF
TRBV24-1	few	TRBD1	TRBJ2-7	TGTGCCACCAGTGACCGGGGACAGGGATTCTACGAGCAGTACTTC	CATSDRGQGFYEQYF
TRBV6-1	.	.	TRBJ2-7	TGTGCCACCACTGGACTTAGCCACGAGCAGTACTTC	CATTGLSHEQYF
TRBV11-2	many	.	TRBJ2-7	TGTGCCAGCAGCTTCAGTAGCGGGCAGTACTTC	CASSFSSGQYF